The clone carrying this T cell receptor (beta chain) was seen at least ten times. Its antigen remains unidentified. The CDR3 sequence is 15 residues long. Germline V gene lookup returns CDR1 MNHEY and CDR2 SMNVEV (reference sequence). V shed 6 bases and J shed 2 bases, with 17 bases lying between them. Unique molecular identifiers were built into the TCRbeta library. One entry per CDR3 protein, called by TCRdb with MiXCR from the PCR reads. This table holds over 100,000 distinct CDR3 sequences, about 7.5% found once. The data were taken from a study of T-cell reconstitution after alpha-beta-depleted transplantation in children. Study observations and caveats: T-cell numbers and diversity, one year after transplant, stemmed largely from T cells that were newly produced. There were reportedly several hundred expanded graft clones from which alpha-beta T cells came about two months after transplant. The origin of high day-60 TCRbeta diversity in some patients lay in surviving recipient T cells and thymic progenitors.

The starting material was PBMCs, obtained before TCRalphabeta/CD19-depleted stem cell transplant. The rearrangement joins TRBV27 to TRBJ2-7; D remains ambiguous. The sequence came from a boy younger than 10 with acute lymphoblastic leukemia, due to receive a stem cell transplant. The CDR3 bases are TGTGCCAGCAGCTACCGGGCCCTCTCCCCCTACGAGCAGTACTTC. Protein sequence: CASSYRALSPYEQYF.